This T cell receptor beta chain was sequenced during a study of cytomegalovirus exposure and HLA in healthy donors. Study summary: HLA-typed donors were the source of some 85 million unique TCRs, which an early data release held.

The PCR contained 60 Vbeta and 13 Jbeta primers. Only in-frame clones appear in the TCRdb table, and some are missing; sequencing was by immunoSEQ multiplex PCR. This sample has 150,000 to 200,000 clones, with 80% to 85% found just once. Findings and caveats of the study: Productive status was seen about 90% or about 30% of the time for most TCR beta V segments in an earlier analysis.

With respect to this clone: Its target is unknown.

Sequenced: PBMCs. The sequence derives from a woman under 30 in good health and CMV-seropositive.

In nucleotides, the CDR3 is TGTGCCAGCAGCCGATCTAGACTGGAGACCCAGTACTTC. This encodes CASSRSRLETQYF. The rearrangement joins TRBV7-3 to TRBJ2-5, with unresolved D. The germline V gene has CDR1 SGHTA and CDR2 FQGTGA. This CDR3 is 13 amino acids long. The V and J ends lost 5 bases and 5 bases respectively, with 12 bases between them.